Included here is one TCR beta chain sequence, with context. The sample comes from a study of blood T cells in healthy people across ages. V was pared by 0 bases and J by 3 bases, with 18 bases between. CDR1 is DFQATT, CDR2 SNEGSKA, per germline (reference sequence). The CDR3 consists of 16 residues. The second PCR ran about 6 to 12 cycles with a sample-barcoded 5' primer and J-beta primers. TCRdb reprocessed the 5' RACE reads via MiXCR and lists one record per CDR3 protein. The top ten hold around 11% of the sample, which has about 1.6 million distinct CDR3 sequences, almost 35% seen once. The V and J genes are TRBV20-1 and TRBJ2-7; D might be TRBD2 (6 bases). The clonotype originates from a woman aged 25 to 39 in good health. The sample comprised blood. The CDR3 DNA sequence: TGCAGTGCTAGAGATCTTCGGAGGGCTGTGCTCTACGAGCAGTACTTC. Protein: CSARDLRRAVLYEQYF.